The source of this T cell receptor (beta chain) is a study of cytomegalovirus exposure and HLA in healthy donors. Looking at the study overall: Earlier, 150 million to 200 million T cells were analyzed, and some 120 million unique TCR beta sequences were found among them.

Findings and caveats of the study: Most TCR sequences proved rare, with some public TCRs found in many donors. TCR beta V- and J-gene trimming, according to a later analysis, was linked to a missense DCLRE1C variant.

Amplification used 60 Vbeta primers and 13 Jbeta primers. Measured with immunoSEQ multiplex PCR; TCRdb has only the in-frame clones, and not every one. Counted here are about 94,000 clones, around 69% occurring once; the ten biggest clones make up under 5%. On this clone itself: Its matching antigen is unknown.

Sequences were obtained from PBMCs. The receptor comes from a man aged 25-40 years in good health and CMV-seronegative.

The DNA for the CDR3 is TGTGCCAGCAGTCCTATTTTCGACAGGGTAATATCCCGGGCCAACGTCCTGACTTTC. Amino acid sequence: CASSPIFDRVISRANVLTF. This chain joins TRBV28 and TRBJ2-6; 7 positions agree with TRBD1. Trimming took 5 bases from V and 5 from J; bases not matched to a gene: 18. The V gene's germline CDR1 is MDHEN and CDR2 SYDVKM. The CDR3 totals 19 residues.